This TCR beta chain derives from a study of T cell responses to AZD1222 COVID-19 vaccine. Study observations and caveats: Spike-specific TCR breadth and depth went up after people got two AZD1222 doses. Seropositive status at baseline applied to only five to seven AZD1222 recipients.

TCRdb's table, derived via immunoSEQ multiplex PCR, lists solely in-frame clones and lacks some. The data show fewer than 90,000 clones, about 91% seen once. Worth noting for this clone: Its antigen remains unidentified.

Trimming removed 5 bases from V and 8 bases from J, with 11 bases in between. The germline V gene encodes CDR1 MNHEY and CDR2 SVGAGI. The CDR3 runs to 12 residues. The sample in question was peripheral blood, obtained 28 days after the second AZD1222 dose. The V gene is TRBV6-5, the J gene TRBJ2-3; D is perhaps TRBD1 or TRBD2 (5 bases each). The receptor comes from an adult who received the AZD1222 COVID-19 vaccine. CDR3 nucleotide sequence: TGTGCCAGCAGTCCCCGGGACCGTACGCAGTATTTT. Residues: CASSPRDRTQYF.